One and the same sample provided the 10 T cell receptor beta chains below, sequenced in a study of shared T cell receptors in the human thymus. Assay: immunoSEQ multiplex PCR; the TCRdb copy retains only in-frame clones and omits some. The sample lists approximately 660,000 clones, around 89% occurring once. The same sample was also used in a study of human thymus T cells.

Sequencing input: thymocytes. The receptors shown here come from a boy less than two years old with a congenital heart defect.

Notes on this clone: Other DNA sequences from this sample encode an identical CDR3 as well. V usage is TRBV5-4 and J usage is TRBJ1-1; 8 nucleotides line up with TRBD1. Looked up from germline, CDR1 is SGHNT and CDR2 is YYREEE (reference sequence). The CDR3 runs to 18 residues. Losses at the gene ends were 2 bases for V and 8 bases for J; bases not matched to a gene: 20. CDR3 loop: CASSFVGRQGPHYSEAFF. In nucleotides, the CDR3 is TGTGCCAGCAGCTTCGTCGGACGACAGGGGCCCCATTACTCAGAAGCTTTCTTT.

Only one count was recorded for this clone. CDR3 DNA: TGCAGCGCCGTCACAGGGTCCGGCACTGAAGCTTTCTTT. Translated, it gives CSAVTGSGTEAFF. The chain combines TRBV29-1 with TRBJ1-1; TRBD1 is a possible D gene (6 bases). The CDR3 covers 13 residues. CDR1 SQVTM and CDR2 ANQGSEA come from the germline V gene. Trimming shortened V by 7 bases and J by 4 bases, and 16 bases separated the two germline ends.

The CDR3 sequence: CASSYVGGAKEGYTF. CDR3 DNA: TGTGCCAGCAGTTACGTCGGGGGGGCAAAGGAAGGCTACACCTTC. This chain connects TRBV6-5 to TRBJ1-2; D perhaps matches TRBD1 (6 bases). The CDR3 length is 15 residues. CDR1 and CDR2 (germline): MNHEY, SVGAGI. V was clipped by 2 bases and J by 8 bases, with 18 bases between them.

Regarding this clone: Germline is not matched at one junction end, which may reflect a read error. The chain couples TRBV19 to TRBJ2-7; 9 nucleotides align to TRBD2. Germline CDR1 LNHDA, CDR2 SQIVND (reference sequence). CDR3 length: 14 amino acids. CDR3 nucleotide sequence: TGTGCCACTAGTCCCCTAGCGGGATTTCGGGAGCAGTACTTC. Translation: CATSPLAGFREQYF.

About this clone itself: The identical CDR3 is also encoded by other nucleotide sequences in the sample. The J gene is TRBJ1-2, the V gene TRBV5-4; possibly TRBD1 for D (5 bases). The CDR3 is 13 amino acids. CDR1 and CDR2 from the germline V gene are SGHNT and YYREEE (reference sequence). The ends were cut back, 0 bases at V and 3 bases at J, with 6 bases in the middle. CDR3 protein: CASSLEGDYGYTF. The CDR3 DNA reads as TGTGCCAGCAGCTTGGAAGGGGACTATGGCTACACCTTC.

This chain uses TRBV5-6 with TRBJ1-4; no reliable D call. The CDR3 covers 16 residues. V shed 3 bases and J shed 4 bases, with 16 bases lying between them. CDR1 is SGHDT, CDR2 YYEEEE, per germline. The CDR3 sequence: CASSSPSKSYNEKLFF. The CDR3 coding sequence is TGTGCCAGCAGCTCCCCGTCGAAGTCCTATAATGAAAAACTGTTTTTT.

The gene calls are TRBV27 and TRBJ2-7; 9 bases map to TRBD2. This CDR3 contains 15 residues. V lost 8 bases to trimming and J lost 6 bases; unmatched junction nucleotides: 14. From germline, CDR1 is MNHEY and CDR2 SMNVEV (reference sequence). CDR3 bases: TGTGCCAGCCCTACTCAGCGGGAGGAACCCTGCGAGCAGTACTTC. Its translation: CASPTQREEPCEQYF.

The chain links TRBV7-8 to TRBJ2-7; a possible D gene is TRBD2 (5 bases). The CDR3 has 14 residues. V lost 1 base and J 2 bases, leaving 9 bases between the germline ends. CDR1 and CDR2 (germline): SGHVS, FQNEAQ. The CDR3 protein is CASSLEDFTYEQYF. The CDR3 DNA follows: TGTGCCAGCAGCTTAGAGGACTTTACCTACGAGCAGTACTTC.

The chain combines TRBV6-4 with TRBJ2-1, with TRBD2 matching 7 bases. Trimming cost V 3 bases and J 15 bases; bases outside gene matches: 8. This CDR3 is built from 12 residues. The germline V gene encodes CDR1 MRHNA and CDR2 SNTAGT. The DNA of the CDR3 is TGTGCCAGCAGTGATCTAAGCGGGAAGCGGTTCTTC. It is translated as CASSDLSGKRFF.

Notes on this clone: Other DNA sequences in this sample translate to the same CDR3. CDR3 DNA sequence: TGCGCCAGCAGCCAAGGAGGGACTAGCGGAAGGGCCCAGGAGACCCAGTACTTC. Translating gives CASSQGGTSGRAQETQYF. V usage is TRBV4-1 and J usage is TRBJ2-5, with 11 bases identical to TRBD2. Germline CDR1 reads MGHRA; CDR2 reads YSYEKL. The CDR3 runs 18 residues. The trim removed 1 base at V and 5 bases at J, leaving 12 bases unmatched.